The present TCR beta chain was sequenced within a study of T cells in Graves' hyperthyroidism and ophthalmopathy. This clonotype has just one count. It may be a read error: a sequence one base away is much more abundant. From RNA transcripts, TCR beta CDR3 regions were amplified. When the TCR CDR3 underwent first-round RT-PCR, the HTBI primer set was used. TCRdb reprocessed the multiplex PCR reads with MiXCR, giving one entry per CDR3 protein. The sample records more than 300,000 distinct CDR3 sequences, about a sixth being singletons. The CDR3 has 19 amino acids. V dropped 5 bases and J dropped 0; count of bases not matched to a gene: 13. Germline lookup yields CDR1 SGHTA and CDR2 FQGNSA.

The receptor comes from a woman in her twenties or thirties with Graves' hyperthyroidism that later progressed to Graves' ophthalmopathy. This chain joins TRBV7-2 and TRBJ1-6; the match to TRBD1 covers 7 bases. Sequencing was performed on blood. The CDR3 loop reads CASSRDSVLGSSYNSPLHF. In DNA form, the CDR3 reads TGTGCCAGCAGCCGGGACAGCGTGCTTGGTAGCTCCTATAATTCACCCCTCCACTTT.